The 5 T cell receptor beta chains below all came from one sample that was sequenced in a study of T cells after yellow fever vaccination. TCRdb called the 5' RACE reads again in MiXCR, with one record for every CDR3 protein. This repertoire shows 610,000 or so distinct CDR3 sequences, roughly 12% found once; its top ten account for under 15%. Sequencing was performed on PBMCs, taken on the day of the yellow fever booster vaccination. The receptors stem from a man aged 25-45 years who received the YFV17D yellow fever vaccine.

This chain uses TRBV20-1 with TRBJ2-2; 10 nucleotides agree with TRBD2. This CDR3 region has 18 residues. The junction had 15 bases not matched to a gene; V was cut back by 3 bases and J by 5 bases. CDR1 is DFQATT and CDR2 is SNEGSKA in the germline V gene (reference sequence). The CDR3, as DNA: TGCAGTGCTAGCTCGGCCCTAGCGGGAGTGGGGCAGACCGGGGAGCTGTTTTTT. The encoded protein is CSASSALAGVGQTGELFF.

The gene calls are TRBV20-1 and TRBJ2-1; 9 bases map to TRBD2. Germline lookup yields CDR1 DFQATT and CDR2 SNEGSKA (reference sequence). The CDR3 is made up of 14 amino acids. V was clipped by 6 bases and J by 10 bases; unmatched bases: 13. The CDR3 DNA is TGCAGTGCCCGGGGTAGCGGGGGATATAGGGAGCAGTTCTTC. As protein: CSARGSGGYREQFF.

This clonotype turned up a few times. This chain joins TRBV27 and TRBJ2-1; 7 nucleotides match TRBD2. There are 14 residues in the CDR3. CDR1 and CDR2 (germline): MNHEY, SMNVEV (reference sequence). With 6 bases clipped from V and 0 bases from J, the junction kept 2 bases outside the gene matches. CDR3 in amino acids: CASRGGPSYNEQFF. CDR3 nucleotides: TGTGCCAGCAGGGGAGGGCCCTCCTACAATGAGCAGTTCTTC.

This chain joins TRBV4-2 and TRBJ2-4, with D maybe TRBD2 (5 bases). The CDR3 length is 18 residues. V lost 3 bases and J lost 0, with 18 bases in between. Germline assignment: CDR1 LGHNA and CDR2 YNFKEQ. The CDR3 spells CASSHPRREDLAKNIQYF. The CDR3 nucleotides read TGTGCCAGCAGCCATCCCCGACGGGAAGACCTAGCCAAAAACATTCAGTACTTC.

The rearrangement joins TRBV3-1 to TRBJ2-7; no clear D gene. This CDR3 spans 16 amino acids. Germline values: CDR1 LGHDT, CDR2 YNNKEL (reference sequence). The V end was cut by 0 bases, the J end by 2 bases, with 14 bases between. CDR3 nucleotides: TGTGCCAGCAGCCAAGAAGGGCCAGGTGATCCCTACGAGCAGTACTTC. Amino acid sequence: CASSQEGPGDPYEQYF.